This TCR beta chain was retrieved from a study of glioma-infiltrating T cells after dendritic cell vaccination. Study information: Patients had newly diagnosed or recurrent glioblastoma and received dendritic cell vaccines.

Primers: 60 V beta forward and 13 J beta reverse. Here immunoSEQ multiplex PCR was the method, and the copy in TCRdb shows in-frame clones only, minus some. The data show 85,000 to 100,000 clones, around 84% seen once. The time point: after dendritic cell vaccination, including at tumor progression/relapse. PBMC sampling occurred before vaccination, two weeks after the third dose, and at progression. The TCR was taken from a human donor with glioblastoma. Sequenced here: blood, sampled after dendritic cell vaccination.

CDR3 DNA: TGTGCCAGCAGCTTAGGCCAGGGGGCCGGGGAGACCCAGTACTTC. Translating gives CASSLGQGAGETQYF. The chain joins TRBV7-7 to TRBJ2-5, with TRBD1 identical over 8 bases. The ends lost 1 base at V and 5 bases at J; junction bases unmatched: 6. Per germline, CDR1 SSHAT and CDR2 FNYEAQ (reference sequence). The CDR3 totals 15 residues. Drawing the rest from reference TRBV7-7 and TRBJ2-5, the complete variable domain is GAGVSQSPRYKVTKRGQDVTLRCDPISSHATLYWYQQALGQGPEFLTYFNYEAQPDKSGLPSDRFSAERPEGSISTLTIQRTEQRDSAMYRCASSLGQGAGETQYFGPGTRLLVL.